The sample holds many counts of the clone carrying this T cell receptor beta chain. Molecular barcoded adaptors covering alpha/delta and beta/gamma chains were used on approximately 400 ng RNA. In TCRdb, the reads were re-called with MiXCR into one record per CDR3 protein. Of approximately 60,000 distinct CDR3 sequences detected, 20% to 25% appear once; the ten largest clones hold about 17%. These data come from a study of read filtering for tumor transcriptome and immune sequencing. For the study at large: Revised staging placed about 8 patients in R-ISS I, about 17 in II, over 5 in III.

The sequenced material came from a population of CD138-negative cells sorted from bone marrow. The sequence came from a donor at least 40 years old with multiple myeloma.

CDR3 in amino acids: CASSPKVGTQRGLTDTQYF. The CDR3 coding sequence is TGTGCCAGCTCACCTAAGGTCGGGACCCAGCGGGGACTCACAGATACGCAGTATTTT. This rearrangement joins TRBV18 to TRBJ2-3, with 7 bases aligning to TRBD2. Trimming took 3 bases from V and 2 from J; bases not matched to a gene: 17. The germline CDR1 and CDR2 sequences are KGHSH and LQKENI. CDR3 length equals 19 residues.